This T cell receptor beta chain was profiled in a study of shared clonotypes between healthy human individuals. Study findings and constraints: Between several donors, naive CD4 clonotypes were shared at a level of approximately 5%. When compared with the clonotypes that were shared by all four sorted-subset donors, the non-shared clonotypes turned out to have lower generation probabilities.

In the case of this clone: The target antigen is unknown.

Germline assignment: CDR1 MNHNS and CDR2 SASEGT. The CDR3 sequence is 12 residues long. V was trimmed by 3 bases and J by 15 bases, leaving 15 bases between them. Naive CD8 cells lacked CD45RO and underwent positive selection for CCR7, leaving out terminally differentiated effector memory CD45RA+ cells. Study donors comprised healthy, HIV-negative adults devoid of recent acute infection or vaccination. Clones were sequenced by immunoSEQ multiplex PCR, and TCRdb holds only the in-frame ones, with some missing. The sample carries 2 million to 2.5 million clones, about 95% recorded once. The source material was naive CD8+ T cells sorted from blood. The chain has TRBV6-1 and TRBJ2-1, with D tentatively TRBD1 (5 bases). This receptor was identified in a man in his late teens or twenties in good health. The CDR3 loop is CASSDPPGRPFF. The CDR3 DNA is TGTGCCAGCAGTGACCCCCCAGGGCGTCCGTTCTTC.